The 23 T cell receptor beta chains presented below share a single source sample, sequenced in a study of blood T cell repertoires in COVID-19. Sequencing was performed with immunoSEQ multiplex PCR; in TCRdb, only in-frame clones are kept and a portion is missing. The table records 200,000 or so clones, 70% to 90% of them present only once. The sample comprised PBMCs or T cells enriched from blood (not recorded which). Receptors were obtained from a young man who had recovered from COVID-19.

The chain links TRBV29-1 to TRBJ2-3, with 9 bases lining up with TRBD2. There are 13 residues in the CDR3. CDR1 and CDR2 (germline): SQVTM, ANQGSEA. The trim removed 3 bases at V and 6 bases at J, leaving 4 bases unmatched. CDR3 nucleotide sequence: TGCAGCGTTGATCTTAGCGGGGGCGATACGCAGTATTTT. Translation gives CSVDLSGGDTQYF.

The V gene is TRBV28, the J gene TRBJ2-1; TRBD2 aligns across 8 bases. Losses at the gene ends were 5 bases for V and 6 bases for J; bases not matched to a gene: 21. This CDR3 comprises 19 residues. Germline CDR1 is MDHEN and CDR2 is SYDVKM. CDR3 region: CASSPRSSGTSLSPNEQFF. The CDR3 coding sequence is TGTGCCAGCAGTCCCCGGAGTAGCGGGACCTCTCTCTCCCCCAATGAGCAGTTCTTC.

The genes are TRBV6-2 or TRBV6-3 and TRBJ2-3; TRBD2 agrees at 8 bases. The CDR3 loop spans 16 amino acids. Germline CDR1 reads MNHEY; CDR2 reads SVGEGT. V was clipped by 4 bases and J by 0 bases; unmatched bases: 6. CDR3 DNA sequence: TGTGCCAGCAGTTCGCTACTAGCGGCTAGCACAGATACGCAGTATTTT. Its translation is CASSSLLAASTDTQYF.

As regards this clone: The same CDR3 arises from other DNA sequences in this sample as well. The chain carries TRBV6-5 and TRBJ1-4; TRBD1 is a possible D gene (5 bases). V lost 2 bases and J lost 2, with 6 bases in between. CDR3 size: 14 residues. Germline-derived CDR1 and CDR2 are MNHEY and SVGAGI. CDR3 coding DNA: TGTGCCAGCAGTTACGGGGGGACTAATGAAAAACTGTTTTTT. This translates into CASSYGGTNEKLFF.

The chain has TRBV5-5 and TRBJ2-3; 8 nucleotides line up with TRBD2. The CDR3 has 17 residues. Germline V lookup: CDR1 SGHKS, CDR2 YYEKEE (reference sequence). Trimming cost V 5 bases and J 2 bases; bases outside gene matches: 13. CDR3 protein: CASSPIHAGGLTDTQYF. CDR3 DNA sequence: TGTGCCAGCAGTCCAATTCACGCGGGGGGCCTCACAGATACGCAGTATTTT. Variable domain in full (rest from reference TRBV5-5 and TRBJ2-3): DAGVTQSPTHLIKTRGQQVTLRCSPISGHKSVSWYQQVLGQGPQFIFQYYEKEERGRGNFPDRFSARQFPNYSSELNVNALLLGDSALYLCASSPIHAGGLTDTQYFGPGTRLTVL.

This clone was found a few times. The chain employs TRBV7-8 and TRBJ1-3; D gene unclear. CDR3 length: 14 amino acids. From germline, CDR1 is SGHVS and CDR2 FQNEAQ. The V gene lost 2 bases and the J gene lost 4 bases, with 9 bases spanning the gap. The CDR3 nucleotides are TGTGCCAGCAGCTTATACGAGGGAGGAAACACCATATATTTT. This gives the protein CASSLYEGGNTIYF.

This chain's CDR3 is CASSPYYSNQPQHF. In nucleotides, the CDR3 is TGTGCCAGCAGCCCTTACTATAGCAATCAGCCCCAGCATTTT. The chain links TRBV5-6 to TRBJ1-5; D call uncertain. Per germline, CDR1 SGHDT and CDR2 YYEEEE. V was shortened by 4 bases and J by 0 bases, with 8 bases between the two germline ends. The CDR3 is 14 amino acids.

This clone was observed a single time. V and J are TRBV19 and TRBJ2-3; no clear D gene. CDR3 length equals 13 residues. V dropped 3 bases and J dropped 5 bases, with 9 bases sitting between them. Germline V lookup: CDR1 LNHDA, CDR2 SQIVND (reference sequence). Here the CDR3 reads CASSISLKDTQYF. CDR3 in DNA: TGTGCCAGTAGTATCTCTCTTAAAGATACGCAGTATTTT.

V gene TRBV12-3 or TRBV12-4 combines with J gene TRBJ1-2, with D unclear. The CDR3 runs to 13 residues. Trimming took 3 bases from V and 7 from J, leaving 12 bases between them. The CDR3 nucleotides read TGTGCCAGCAGTTTTGCCAGGCTCTCTGGCTACACCTTC. Encoded protein: CASSFARLSGYTF.

J is TRBJ2-2 and V is TRBV19; TRBD1 might be the D (6 bases). Looked up from germline, CDR1 is LNHDA and CDR2 is SQIVND (reference sequence). V was clipped by 9 bases and J by 0 bases, with 14 bases between them. CDR3 length: 15 residues. The CDR3 DNA reads as TGTGCCAGCAGTCGCGGACAGCCGAACACCGGGGAGCTGTTTTTT. Residues: CASSRGQPNTGELFF. Together with reference TRBV19 and TRBJ2-2, the CDR3 gives the full variable domain: DGGITQSPKYLFRKEGQNVTLSCEQNLNHDAMYWYRQDPGQGLRLIYYSQIVNDFQKGDIAEGYSVSREKKESFPLTVTSAQKNPTAFYLCASSRGQPNTGELFFGEGSRLTVL.

The V call is TRBV10-3, the J call TRBJ2-1; 9 nucleotides line up with TRBD2. Trimming cost V 0 bases and J 0 bases; bases outside gene matches: 12. Germline-derived CDR1 and CDR2 are ENHRY and SYGVKD. This CDR3 comprises 20 residues. CDR3 sequence: CAISESPPAGGPHSYNEQFF. The DNA of the CDR3 is TGTGCCATCAGTGAGTCCCCCCCAGCGGGAGGACCTCACTCCTACAATGAGCAGTTCTTC.

A single count supports this clone. V gene TRBV19 combines with J gene TRBJ2-7; unclear D gene. CDR1 LNHDA and CDR2 SQIVND come from the germline V gene (reference sequence). Trimming took 11 bases from V and 6 from J, leaving 11 bases between them. The length of the CDR3 is 10 residues. In DNA form, the CDR3 reads TGTGCCTCACCTCGCGGCGAGCAGTACTTC. Translation: CASPRGEQYF.

The chain links TRBV14 to TRBJ1-3; no clear D. V lost 0 bases, J lost 4 bases, and 10 bases lay in between. In germline, CDR1 is SGHDN, CDR2 FVKESK. There are 15 residues in the CDR3. CDR3 DNA: TGTGCCAGCAGCCAAGACGCGGCGAAAGGAAACACCATATATTTT. Its protein is CASSQDAAKGNTIYF. The full variable domain, its missing parts supplied by reference TRBV14 and TRBJ1-3, is EAGVTQFPSHSVIEKGQTVTLRCDPISGHDNLYWYRRVMGKEIKFLLHFVKESKQDESGMPNNRFLAERTGGTYSTLKVQPAELEDSGVYFCASSQDAAKGNTIYFGEGSWLTVV.

The V call is TRBV4-3, the J call TRBJ2-2, with a tentative D call TRBD1 (5 bases). Looked up from germline, CDR1 is LGHNA and CDR2 is YSLEER. V lost 5 bases and J lost 6, with 10 bases in between. The CDR3 spans 13 residues. This CDR3 reads CASSAVGAGELFF. Written as DNA, the CDR3 is TGCGCCAGCAGCGCCGTAGGGGCCGGGGAGCTGTTTTTT.

This rearrangement joins TRBV19 to TRBJ2-7; TRBD1 matches at 8 bases. The ends lost 4 bases at V and 4 bases at J; junction bases unmatched: 9. The length of the CDR3 is 15 residues. CDR1 LNHDA and CDR2 SQIVND come from the germline V gene (reference sequence). The CDR3 is CASSTLRDRSYEQYF. As DNA, the CDR3 is TGTGCCAGTAGTACCCTCCGGGACAGGAGTTACGAGCAGTACTTC.

CDR3 DNA sequence: TGTGCCAGCAGCCCGGGGGACAGGGGTTCAATCGGAAACACCATATATTTT. Translated: CASSPGDRGSIGNTIYF. The J gene is TRBJ1-3, the V gene TRBV7-3, with TRBD1 matching 10 bases. The length of the CDR3 is 17 residues. Germline loops: CDR1 SGHTA, CDR2 FQGTGA. The V gene end was trimmed by 5 bases and the J gene end by 4 bases; junction bases not matched to a gene: 11.

The rearrangement joins TRBV5-1 to TRBJ1-6; 7 nucleotides agree with TRBD1. This CDR3 comprises 14 residues. After removal of 4 bases from V and 8 bases from J, the junction contained 6 bases not matched to a gene. Germline V gives CDR1 SGHRS, CDR2 YFSETQ. The CDR3 sequence is CASSRPGTDSPLHF. CDR3 bases: TGCGCCAGCAGCCGGCCAGGGACAGATTCACCCCTCCACTTT.

The chain uses TRBV27 and TRBJ1-2, with TRBD1 matching 7 bases. Germline V CDR1 and CDR2: MNHEY, SMNVEV (reference sequence). The CDR3 is 14 amino acids. The junction had 9 bases not matched to a gene; V was cut back by 4 bases and J by 7 bases. The CDR3 loop is CASSSTGTDFGYTF. The CDR3 bases are TGTGCCAGCAGTTCAACCGGGACAGATTTTGGCTACACCTTC.

V and J are TRBV7-9 and TRBJ2-2; TRBD1 aligns across 10 bases. CDR3 length: 17 residues. Per the germline V gene, CDR1 is SEHNR and CDR2 is FQNEAQ (reference sequence). Trimming at V came to 5 bases and at J to 0 bases, leaving 6 bases not matched to a gene. The CDR3 nucleotides read TGTGCCAGCAGCCCCAGGGACAGGGGCACGAACACCGGGGAGCTGTTTTTT. This gives the protein CASSPRDRGTNTGELFF.

The chain employs TRBV3-1 (or the pseudogene TRBV3-2) and TRBJ2-2; D is ambiguous. Germline lookup yields CDR1 LGHDT and CDR2 YNNKEL (reference sequence). V was pared by 4 bases and J by 1 base, with 10 bases between. The CDR3 has 15 amino acids. The CDR3 protein is CASSPSTQNTGELFF. The CDR3, as DNA: TGTGCCAGCAGCCCCTCGACTCAGAACACCGGGGAGCTGTTTTTT.

V is TRBV7-9 and J is TRBJ1-2; D gene unclear. The CDR3 spans 11 residues. Germline-derived CDR1 and CDR2 are SEHNR and FQNEAQ (reference sequence). Between the trimmed V and J ends, which lost 3 bases and 10 bases, there was a span of 9 bases. The CDR3 sequence: CASSFGLDYTF. CDR3 bases: TGTGCCAGCAGCTTCGGGTTGGACTACACCTTC.

The chain combines TRBV6-5 with TRBJ1-4, with D perhaps TRBD1 (5 bases). The germline CDR1 and CDR2 sequences are MNHEY and SVGAGI. Trimming removed 7 bases from V and 5 bases from J, with 17 bases in between. The CDR3 loop spans 15 amino acids. CDR3 DNA sequence: TGTGCCAGCAATCCGGGGGGGAGGGGAAATGAAAAACTGTTTTTT. Amino acid sequence: CASNPGGRGNEKLFF.

The chain employs TRBV20-1 and TRBJ1-1, with 8 bases identical to TRBD1. The CDR3 spans 15 residues. Germline CDR1 is DFQATT and CDR2 is SNEGSKA (reference sequence). V gave up 3 bases and J gave up 1 base; unmatched junction bases: 7. The CDR3 here is CSASGAGGANTEAFF. CDR3 coding DNA: TGCAGTGCTAGTGGAGCAGGGGGCGCGAACACTGAAGCTTTCTTT.